Presented here are 9 T cell receptor beta chains from one specimen sequenced in a study of molecular identifiers for immune sequencing clone quantification. Via MiXCR, TCRdb re-called the PCR reads, giving one row per CDR3 protein. Here the sample spans about 100,000 distinct CDR3 sequences, roughly a fifth being singletons. The source material was naive CD8+ T cells from blood, with Jurkat cell RNA spiked in. Documented subset: FACS-sorted CD8+CD4-CCR7+CD45RA+ naive T cells. These receptors were taken from a human donor in good health. Some libraries in this study had Jurkat cell RNA spiked in.

Notes on this clonotype: A much larger clone lies one base from this, so it may be a read error. It is likely a read error, because the conserved phenylalanine at the end of the CDR3 is missing. The V call is TRBV11-2, the J call TRBJ2-7; possible D gene TRBD2, 6 bases. The CDR3 spans 11 residues. V lost 3 bases and J 7 bases, leaving 7 bases between the germline ends. From germline, CDR1 is SGHAT and CDR2 FQNNGV. CDR3 loop: CASSLLAEQYL. CDR3 DNA: TGTGCCAGCAGCTTGCTAGCGGAGCAGTACCTC.

This clonotype was found a few times. V and J are TRBV7-9 and TRBJ2-7, with no clear D. V was trimmed by 4 bases and J by 3 bases, leaving 13 bases between them. CDR3 length: 14 residues. Germline CDR1 and CDR2: SEHNR and FQNEAQ (reference sequence). CDR3 protein: CASSSGPRSYEQYF. CDR3 DNA sequence: TGTGCCAGCAGCTCGGGCCCCCGGAGCTACGAGCAGTACTTC.

This clonotype has at least ten counts. One junction end disagrees with the germline gene, perhaps due to a read error. The rearrangement links TRBV28 to TRBJ2-7; no clear D gene. The CDR3 has 14 residues. Germline V gene sequence: CDR1 MDHEN, CDR2 SYDVKM. The CDR3 spells CASSKSYLSSEQYF. The CDR3 region has the DNA TGTGCCAGCAGTAAATCCTACCTGTCCTCCGAGCAGTACTTC.

This clonotype was seen only a few times. This sequence joins TRBV6-2 or TRBV6-3 and TRBJ2-4; D possibly corresponds to TRBD1 (5 bases). Per the germline V gene, CDR1 is MNHEY and CDR2 is SVGEGT. This CDR3 has 19 amino acids. Trimming took 0 bases from V and 0 from J, leaving 18 bases between them. The DNA for the CDR3 is TGTGCCAGCAGTTACTCAGTGGCAGGGCCCACCCTAGCCAAAAACATTCAGTACTTC. Encoded protein: CASSYSVAGPTLAKNIQYF.

Turning to this clonotype: A junction end diverges from the germline sequence, so it may reflect a read error. Here the CDR3 reads CSASSLGTVQETRYF. CDR3 nucleotides: TGCAGTGCTAGCTCGCTCGGGACAGTTCAAGAGACCCGGTACTTC. The chain combines TRBV20-1 with TRBJ2-5; 7 bases are a match to TRBD1. CDR1 and CDR2 (germline): DFQATT, SNEGSKA (reference sequence). There are 15 residues in the CDR3.

This clonotype was counted many times. The chain links TRBV6-6 to TRBJ2-2; the D is unclear. The germline gives CDR1 MNHNY, CDR2 SVGAGI (reference sequence). Trimming left V 0 bases short and J 5 bases short, with 7 bases between. The CDR3 loop spans 14 amino acids. CDR3 nucleotide sequence: TGTGCCAGCAGTTACTCGCGCGATACCGGGGAGCTGTTTTTT. It yields the protein CASSYSRDTGELFF.

J is TRBJ2-7 and V is TRBV3-2. TRBV3-2 is a pseudogene segment. CDR3 length equals 13 residues. CDR3 loop: CASSPGRTYEQYF. CDR3 coding DNA: TGTGCCAGCAGCCCCGGACGGACCTACGAGCAGTACTTC.

This clonotype showed up many times. The J gene is TRBJ2-2, the V gene TRBV12-5; D gene unclear. Per the germline V gene, CDR1 is LGHNT and CDR2 is FRNRAP. V was clipped by 0 bases and J by 8 bases, with 4 bases between them. This CDR3 spans 12 amino acids. The CDR3 DNA follows: TGTGCTAGTGGTTTGGTCTCTGGGGAGCTGTTTTTT. It encodes CASGLVSGELFF.

With regard to this clonotype: This may arise from a read error, as a much more abundant clone is one base away. This chain uses TRBV4-3 with TRBJ2-7, with D perhaps matching TRBD1 (6 bases). Germline-derived CDR1 and CDR2 are LGHNA and YSLEER. The V end was cut by 3 bases, the J end by 6 bases, with 18 bases between. The CDR3 runs 15 residues. CDR3 region: CASSHLTGPVVEQYF. CDR3 bases: TGCGCCAGCAGCCACCTGACAGGACCGGTTGTCGAGCAGTACTTC.